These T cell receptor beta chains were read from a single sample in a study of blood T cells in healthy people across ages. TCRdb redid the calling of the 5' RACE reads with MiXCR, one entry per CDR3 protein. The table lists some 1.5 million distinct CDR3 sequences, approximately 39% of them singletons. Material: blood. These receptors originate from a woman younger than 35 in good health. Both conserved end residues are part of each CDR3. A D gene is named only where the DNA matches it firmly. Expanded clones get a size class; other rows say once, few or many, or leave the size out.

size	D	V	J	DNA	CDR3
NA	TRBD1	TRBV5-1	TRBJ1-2	TGCGCCAGCAGCTTCACCGGGACAGGGGAGGACTATGGCTACACCTTC	CASSFTGTGEDYGYTF
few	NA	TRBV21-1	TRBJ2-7	TGTGCCAGCAGCAAGCGGACAGACCTATCTTACGAGCAGTACTTC	CASSKRTDLSYEQYF
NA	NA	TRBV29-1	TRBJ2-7	TGCAGCGTATTTAACAGGGCCTCCCCCTACGAGCAGTACTTC	CSVFNRASPYEQYF
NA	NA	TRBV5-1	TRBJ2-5	TGCGCCAGCAGCTTGGCCGGTAGGGCTGAGCAGTACTTC	CASSLAGRAEQYF
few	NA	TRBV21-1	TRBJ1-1	TGTGCCAGCACCTTCTCCGGACGGGAAAACACTGAAGCTTTCTTT	CASTFSGRENTEAFF
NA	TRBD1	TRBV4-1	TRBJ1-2	TGCGCCAGCAGCCACCTGGACAGGGAGGACTATGGCTACACCTTC	CASSHLDREDYGYTF
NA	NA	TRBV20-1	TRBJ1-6	TGCAGTGCTGCAACACCCGTCCAGTTGCTCCTCCACTTT	CSAATPVQLLLHF
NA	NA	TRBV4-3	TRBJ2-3	TGCGCCAGCAGCCACCGGGCCGCCATCACAGATACGCAGTATTTT	CASSHRAAITDTQYF
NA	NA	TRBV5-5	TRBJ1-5	TGTGCCAGCAGTTCCTCCGTAACGGCGGGCCATTCAGGGACGGCCCAGCATTTT	CASSSSVTAGHSGTAQHF
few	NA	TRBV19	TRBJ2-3	TGTGCCAGTAGAATAGGGACGGGCACAGATACGCAGTATTTT	CASRIGTGTDTQYF
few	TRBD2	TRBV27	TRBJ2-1	TGTGCCAGCATCGGGGGGGCCTACAATGAGCAGTTCTTC	CASIGGAYNEQFF
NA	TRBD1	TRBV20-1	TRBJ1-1	TGCAGTGCCAACACAGGGGTGGGGACTGAAGCTTTCTTT	CSANTGVGTEAFF
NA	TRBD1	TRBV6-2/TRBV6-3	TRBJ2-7	TGTGCCAGCAGTTGGACAGGGGGCACCGAGCAGTACTTC	CASSWTGGTEQYF
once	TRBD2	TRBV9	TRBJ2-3	TGTGCCAGCAACCCCGGGACTAGCGCGGGAGATACGCAGTATTTT	CASNPGTSAGDTQYF
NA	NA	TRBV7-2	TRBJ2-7	TGTGCCAGCAGCTTAGTGGGGGTCAGGAGTAGCGCGAAGTACGAGCAGTACTTC	CASSLVGVRSSAKYEQYF
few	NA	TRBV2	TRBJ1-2	TGTGCCAGCAGTGAACAGGATGGCTACACCTTC	CASSEQDGYTF
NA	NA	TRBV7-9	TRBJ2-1	TGTGCCAGCAGCCCAACCGTGGGGGCTATCGTCAATGAGCGGTTCTTC	CASSPTVGAIVNERFF
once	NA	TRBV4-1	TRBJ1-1	TGCGCCAGCAGCCAAGATAATAGGGAGGGGTGGACTGAAGCTTTCTTT	CASSQDNREGWTEAFF
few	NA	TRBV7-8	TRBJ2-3	TGTGCCAGCAGCTTAGGGAGCCGACCGGATACGCAGTATTTT	CASSLGSRPDTQYF
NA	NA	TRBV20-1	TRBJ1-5	TGCGGTGCCTCCGTCAGGAATCAGCCCCAGCATTTT	CGASVRNQPQHF
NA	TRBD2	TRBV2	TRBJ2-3	TGTGCCAGCAGCGGCCGCGGACTAGCGGACACAGATACGCAGTATTTT	CASSGRGLADTDTQYF
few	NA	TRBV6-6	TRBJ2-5	TGTGCCAGCAGAACCCTACGATCGGCGGAGACCCAGTACTTC	CASRTLRSAETQYF
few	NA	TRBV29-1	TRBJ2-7	TGCAGCGTTGCGCAGGTCATCTCCTACGAGCAGTACTTC	CSVAQVISYEQYF